This TCR beta chain was observed in a study of cytomegalovirus exposure and HLA in healthy donors. Trimming took off 6 bases at V and 3 bases at J, with 12 bases between the two ends. CDR3 length: 14 residues. Germline CDR1 LNHDA, CDR2 SQIVND (reference sequence). The PCR was carried out with 60 Vbeta primers and 13 Jbeta primers. The method was immunoSEQ multiplex PCR; TCRdb's version includes in-frame clones alone and lacks a portion of them. The sample carries about 130,000 clones, around 80% recorded once. The sequenced material came from PBMCs. The TCR was taken from a woman in her forties in good health and CMV-seronegative. This chain joins TRBV19 and TRBJ2-1; perhaps TRBD2 as D (5 bases). As DNA, the CDR3 is TGTGCCAGTAGACCGGACTGGGGCTACAATGAGCAGTTCTTC. Amino acids: CASRPDWGYNEQFF.